A single TCR beta chain is shown here with its context. What it recognizes is unknown. Other DNA sequences in the same sample also yield this CDR3. The data are from a study of shared clonotypes between healthy human individuals. Notes on the study in general: It was the few donors that limited the genetic and exposure-history diversity represented.

Those who donated, Caucasian adults without exception, all lived in Nashville, Tennessee. The investigators split CD4+ cells into a CD45RA+ naive subset and a CD45RA-negative memory subset. Measured with immunoSEQ multiplex PCR; TCRdb has only the in-frame clones, and not every one. The sample records about 2.3 million clones, more than 80% being singletons. Trimming pared 0 bases from V and 5 bases from J, leaving 7 bases between. The CDR3 is 13 amino acids. Germline V gene data show CDR1 as MNHEY and CDR2 as SVGAGI. The clonotype was recovered from a man between 18 and 29 years old in good health. Some clones in this sample may be carry-over from other donors' samples. The J gene is TRBJ1-1, the V gene TRBV6-5, with D perhaps matching TRBD1 (5 bases). Sequencing used naive CD4+ T cells from PBMCs. Subset described: CD45RA+ positively selected. CDR3 bases: TGTGCCAGCAGTTACTCATGGGGGACTGAAGCTTTCTTT. It encodes CASSYSWGTEAFF.